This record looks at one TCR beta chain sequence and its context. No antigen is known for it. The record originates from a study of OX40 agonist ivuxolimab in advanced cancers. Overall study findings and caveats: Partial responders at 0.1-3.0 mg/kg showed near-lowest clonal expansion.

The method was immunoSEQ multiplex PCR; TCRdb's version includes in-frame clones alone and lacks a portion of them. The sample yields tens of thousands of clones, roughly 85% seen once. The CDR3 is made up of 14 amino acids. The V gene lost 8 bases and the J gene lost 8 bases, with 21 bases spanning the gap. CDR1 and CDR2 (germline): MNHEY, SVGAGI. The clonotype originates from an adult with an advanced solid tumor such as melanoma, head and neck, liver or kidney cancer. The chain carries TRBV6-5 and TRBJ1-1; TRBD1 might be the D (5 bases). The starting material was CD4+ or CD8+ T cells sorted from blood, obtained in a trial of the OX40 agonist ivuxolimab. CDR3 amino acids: CASGGTALGGEAFF. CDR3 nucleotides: TGTGCCAGCGGCGGGACGGCCCTCGGCGGGGAAGCTTTCTTT.